One TCR beta chain is described in this entry. The record originates from a study of T cell changes during pregnancy in multiple sclerosis. Method: immunoSEQ multiplex PCR; TCRdb's copy keeps in-frame clones and lacks some. The sample includes fewer than 25,000 clones, about 90% of them seen just once. This CDR3 has 15 residues. Germline CDR1 and CDR2: MNHEY and SMNVEV (reference sequence). With 4 bases clipped from V and 4 bases from J, the junction kept 4 bases outside the gene matches. The specimen comprised CD4+ T cells from peripheral blood mononuclear cells, sampled in the third trimester of pregnancy. This receptor was obtained from a female donor in good health, enrolled as a control in a pregnancy study. J is TRBJ2-1 and V is TRBV27; 10 bases align to TRBD2. The CDR3 nucleotides are TGTGCCAGCAGTTCTCGAGCGGGAGGGTACAATGAGCAGTTCTTC. As protein: CASSSRAGGYNEQFF.